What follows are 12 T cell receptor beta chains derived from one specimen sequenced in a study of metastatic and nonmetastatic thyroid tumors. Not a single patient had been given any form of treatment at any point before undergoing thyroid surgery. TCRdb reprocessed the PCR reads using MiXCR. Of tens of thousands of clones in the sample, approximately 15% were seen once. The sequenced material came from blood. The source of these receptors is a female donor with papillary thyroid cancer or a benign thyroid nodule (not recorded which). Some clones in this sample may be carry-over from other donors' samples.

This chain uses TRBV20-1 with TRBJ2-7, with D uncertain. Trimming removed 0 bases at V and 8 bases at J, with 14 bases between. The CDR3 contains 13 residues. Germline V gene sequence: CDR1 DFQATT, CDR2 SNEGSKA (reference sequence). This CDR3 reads CSARDHYGQKQYF. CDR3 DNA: TGCAGTGCTAGAGATCACTACGGGCAGAAGCAGTACTTC.

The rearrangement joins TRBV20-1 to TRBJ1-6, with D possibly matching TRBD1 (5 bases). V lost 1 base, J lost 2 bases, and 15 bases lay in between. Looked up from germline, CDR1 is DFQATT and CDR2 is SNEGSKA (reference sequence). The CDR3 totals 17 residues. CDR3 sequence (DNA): TGCAGTGCTAGAGTCCTCAGGGAAGTGGCCTATAATTCACCCCTCCACTTT. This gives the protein CSARVLREVAYNSPLHF.

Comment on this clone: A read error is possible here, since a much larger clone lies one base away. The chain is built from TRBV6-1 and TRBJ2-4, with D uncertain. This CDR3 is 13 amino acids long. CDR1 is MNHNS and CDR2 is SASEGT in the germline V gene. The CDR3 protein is CASSSPSKNIQCF. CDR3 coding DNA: TGTGCCAGCAGTTCCCCATCCAAAAACATTCAGTGCTTC.

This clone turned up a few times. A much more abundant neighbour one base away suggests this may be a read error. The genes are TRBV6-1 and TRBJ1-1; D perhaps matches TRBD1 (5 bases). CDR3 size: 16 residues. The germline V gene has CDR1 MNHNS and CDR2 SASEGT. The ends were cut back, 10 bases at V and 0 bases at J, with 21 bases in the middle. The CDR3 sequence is CAIRTGDTFMNTEAFF. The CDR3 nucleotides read TGTGCCATTAGGACGGGGGATACATTCATGAACACTGAAGCTTTCTTT.

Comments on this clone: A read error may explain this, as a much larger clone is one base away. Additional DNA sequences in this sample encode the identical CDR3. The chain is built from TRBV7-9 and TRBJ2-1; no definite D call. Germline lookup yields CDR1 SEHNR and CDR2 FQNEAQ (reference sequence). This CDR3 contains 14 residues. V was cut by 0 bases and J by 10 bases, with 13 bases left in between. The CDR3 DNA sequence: TGTGCCAGCAGCTTAGCCCTCGGTGTCGGGGAGCAGTTCTTC. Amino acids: CASSLALGVGEQFF.

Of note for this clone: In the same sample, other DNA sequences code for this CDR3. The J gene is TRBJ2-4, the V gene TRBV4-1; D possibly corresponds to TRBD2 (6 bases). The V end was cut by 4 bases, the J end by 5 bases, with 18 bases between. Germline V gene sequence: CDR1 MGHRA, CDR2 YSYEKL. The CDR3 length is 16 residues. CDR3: CASSPAGGGAQNIQYF. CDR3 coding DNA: TGCGCCAGCAGCCCCGCGGGTGGAGGGGCCCAAAACATTCAGTACTTC.

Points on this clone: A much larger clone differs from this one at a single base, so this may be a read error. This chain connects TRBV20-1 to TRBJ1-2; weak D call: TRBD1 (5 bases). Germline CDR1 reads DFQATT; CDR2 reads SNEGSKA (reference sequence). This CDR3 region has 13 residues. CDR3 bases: TGCAGTGCCAGAGATCGGGGGTCAGGTGGCTACACCTTC. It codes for CSARDRGSGGYTF.

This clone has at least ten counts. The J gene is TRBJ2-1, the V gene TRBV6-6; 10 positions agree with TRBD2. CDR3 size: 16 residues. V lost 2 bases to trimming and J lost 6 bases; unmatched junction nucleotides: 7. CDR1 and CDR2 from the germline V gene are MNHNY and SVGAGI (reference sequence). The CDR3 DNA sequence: TGTGCCAGCAGTTACCCAAGCGGGAGGGCCCGCAATGAGCAGTTCTTC. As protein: CASSYPSGRARNEQFF.

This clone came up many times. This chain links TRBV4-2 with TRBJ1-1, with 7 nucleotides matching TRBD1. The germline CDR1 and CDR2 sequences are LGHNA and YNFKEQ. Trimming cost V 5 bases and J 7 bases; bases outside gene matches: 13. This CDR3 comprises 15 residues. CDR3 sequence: CASSTGQERGGEAFF. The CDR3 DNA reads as TGTGCCAGCAGCACTGGACAGGAACGAGGGGGTGAAGCTTTCTTT.

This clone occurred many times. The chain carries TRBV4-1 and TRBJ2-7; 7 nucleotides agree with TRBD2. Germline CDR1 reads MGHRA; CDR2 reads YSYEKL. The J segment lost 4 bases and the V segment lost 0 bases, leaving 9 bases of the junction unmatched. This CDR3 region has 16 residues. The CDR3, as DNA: TGCGCCAGCAGCCAAGATGCGGGCGGGAGTTGGTACGAGCAGTACTTC. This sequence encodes CASSQDAGGSWYEQYF.

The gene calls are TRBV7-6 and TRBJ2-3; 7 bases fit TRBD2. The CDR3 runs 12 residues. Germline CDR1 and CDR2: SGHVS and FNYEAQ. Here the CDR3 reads CARSRGADTQYF. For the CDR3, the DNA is TGTGCAAGAAGCCGGGGGGCAGATACGCAGTATTTT.

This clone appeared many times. CDR3 sequence: CAWSVLGEQYF. DNA of the CDR3: TGTGCCTGGAGTGTACTAGGTGAGCAGTACTTC. The chain carries TRBV30 and TRBJ2-7; tentative D call: TRBD2 (5 bases). CDR1 is GTSNPN and CDR2 is SVGIG in the germline V gene (reference sequence). Between the trimmed V and J ends, which lost 0 bases and 7 bases, there was a span of 7 bases. The CDR3 sequence is 11 residues long. Full variable domain (outside the CDR3, taken from reference TRBV30 and TRBJ2-7): SQTIHQWPATLVQPVGSPLSLECTVEGTSNPNLYWYRQAAGRGLQLLFYSVGIGQISSEVPQNLSASRPQDRQFILSSKKLLLSDSGFYLCAWSVLGEQYFGPGTRLTVT.